These T cell receptor beta chains were read from a single sample in a study of human T cells and chemical hapten exposure. TCRdb reprocessed the RACE reads with MiXCR, giving one entry per CDR3 protein. The table lists 350,000 to 450,000 distinct CDR3 sequences, 4.5% to 6% of them singletons. Specimen: whole blood, collected in connection with sensitization to the hapten diphenylcyclopropenone (DPC). The receptors stem from a woman between 45 and 60 years old with alopecia areata. Some clones in this sample may be carry-over from other donors' samples. Each CDR3 is given with its conserved first and last residue. Fields, in order: V gene, D gene, clone size, CDR3 length, J gene, CDR3 protein, CDR3 DNA. A D gene is named only where the DNA matches it firmly. Some rows mark clone size as missing; the rest say once, few, many or name a class of expanded clone.

TRBV10-3	-	-	17	TRBJ2-6	CAISESGRASGANVLTF	TGTGCCATCAGTGAGTCAGGCAGAGCCTCTGGGGCCAACGTCCTGACTTTC
TRBV7-8	TRBD2	-	18	TRBJ2-3	CASSRTSGGRYSTDTQYF	TGTGCCAGCAGCCGAACTAGCGGGGGGCGTTATAGCACAGATACGCAGTATTTT
TRBV13	TRBD2	-	16	TRBJ2-7	CASSPFQRGTSYEQYF	TGTGCCAGCAGCCCGTTCCAGCGGGGGACCTCCTACGAGCAGTACTTC
TRBV2	TRBD1	-	16	TRBJ2-4	CASSEILQGAKNIQYF	TGTGCCAGCAGTGAGATTTTACAGGGGGCGAAGAACATTCAGTACTTC
TRBV12-3/TRBV12-4	-	many	16	TRBJ1-6	CASSLEGGSGNSPLHF	TGTGCCAGCAGTTTAGAGGGGGGTTCGGGAAATTCACCCCTCCACTTT
TRBV5-1	-	few	13	TRBJ2-5	CASSLNPQETQYF	TGCGCCAGCAGCTTGAACCCCCAAGAGACCCAGTACTTC
TRBV5-1	TRBD1	-	14	TRBJ1-5	CASSEGTGLETQHF	TGCGCCAGCAGCGAAGGGACAGGACTCGAGACCCAGCATTTT
TRBV9	-	many	15	TRBJ1-3	CASSVDSFSGNTIYF	TGTGCCAGCAGCGTAGATTCTTTCTCTGGAAACACCATATATTTT
TRBV29-1	-	few	12	TRBJ1-1	CSVPDHTAEAFF	TGCAGCGTTCCGGACCACACGGCTGAAGCTTTCTTT
TRBV7-2	-	-	16	TRBJ1-1	CASSLNSHPTYTEAFF	TGTGCCAGCAGCTTAAACAGTCACCCCACCTACACTGAAGCTTTCTTT
TRBV20-1	TRBD1	few	14	TRBJ1-1	CSAASGTGGTEAFF	TGCAGTGCCGCTTCCGGGACAGGGGGCACTGAAGCTTTCTTT
TRBV2	-	-	14	TRBJ1-1	CASSRTDQNTEAFF	TGTGCCAGCAGCCGGACAGACCAGAACACTGAAGCTTTCTTT
TRBV20-1	-	few	14	TRBJ1-1	CSARAGAARTEAFF	TGCAGTGCCCGGGCGGGGGCAGCCCGCACTGAAGCTTTCTTT
TRBV2	-	many	12	TRBJ2-2	CASDVNTGELFF	TGTGCCAGCGACGTGAACACCGGGGAGCTGTTTTTT
TRBV7-7	-	many	17	TRBJ2-1	CASSLISGGVAYNEQFF	TGTGCCAGCAGCTTAATTAGCGGAGGGGTCGCCTACAATGAGCAGTTCTTC
TRBV6-2/TRBV6-3	TRBD1	-	16	TRBJ2-7	CASIRNPRTGTYEQYF	TGTGCCAGCATCCGTAACCCGCGGACAGGGACCTACGAGCAGTACTTC
TRBV4-1	TRBD1	-	16	TRBJ1-1	CASSQGQGRTNTEAFF	TGCGCCAGCAGCCAAGGACAGGGGCGGACGAACACTGAAGCTTTCTTT
TRBV20-1	TRBD1	-	17	TRBJ2-3	CSARDGRKGARTDTQYF	TGCAGTGCTAGAGATGGGAGAAAGGGGGCTCGCACAGATACGCAGTATTTT
TRBV10-3	-	many	13	TRBJ2-7	CAIRGDTRYEQYF	TGTGCCATCAGGGGGGACACTCGCTACGAGCAGTACTTC
TRBV12-3/TRBV12-4	-	few	14	TRBJ1-2	CASSLGAGLYGYTF	TGTGCCAGCAGTTTAGGGGCCGGACTCTATGGCTACACCTTC
TRBV9	-	-	13	TRBJ1-3	CASRRESGNTIYF	TGTGCCAGCAGACGGGAATCAGGAAACACCATATATTTT
TRBV27	-	few	14	TRBJ2-7	CASSLGRGPYEQYF	TGTGCCAGCAGTTTAGGGCGGGGGCCTTACGAGCAGTACTTC
TRBV24-1	TRBD2	-	16	TRBJ2-1	CATSDSSSGADNEQFF	TGTGCCACCAGTGACTCGTCTAGCGGGGCAGACAATGAGCAGTTCTTC
TRBV11-1	-	many	15	TRBJ2-6	CASSLRSSGANVLTF	TGTGCCAGCAGCCTCAGGAGCTCTGGGGCCAACGTCCTGACTTTC
TRBV12-3/TRBV12-4	TRBD1	many	13	TRBJ1-2	CASSLGRGLGYTF	TGTGCCAGCAGTTTAGGCAGGGGGCTTGGCTACACCTTC
TRBV29-1	-	many	14	TRBJ2-4	CSVMAQRAKNIQYF	TGCAGCGTCATGGCCCAGAGGGCCAAAAACATTCAGTACTTC
TRBV12-3/TRBV12-4	-	-	13	TRBJ2-2	CASSDGNTGELFF	TGTGCCAGCAGTGACGGAAACACCGGGGAGCTGTTTTTT
TRBV30	-	many	13	TRBJ2-3	CAWSPGSTDTQYF	TGTGCCTGGAGTCCGGGTAGCACAGATACGCAGTATTTT
TRBV27	TRBD1	few	15	TRBJ2-3	CASSPKTGGLDTQYF	TGTGCCAGCAGTCCGAAGACAGGGGGCTTAGATACGCAGTATTTT
TRBV28	TRBD2	many	16	TRBJ2-1	CASSLGGGTSYNEQFF	TGTGCCAGCAGTTTGGGGGGCGGGACTAGCTACAATGAGCAGTTCTTC
TRBV15	-	few	12	TRBJ2-4	CATSQIQNIQYF	TGTGCCACCAGCCAGATCCAAAACATTCAGTACTTC
TRBV29-1	-	many	13	TRBJ2-5	CSVEGQNQETQYF	TGCAGCGTTGAAGGACAGAACCAAGAGACCCAGTACTTC
TRBV18	-	-	17	TRBJ1-6	CASSSLDPSSYNSPLHF	TGTGCCAGCTCATCCTTGGACCCGAGCTCCTATAATTCACCCCTCCACTTT
TRBV7-8	TRBD1	-	14	TRBJ2-7	CASNAPGGKDEQYF	TGTGCCAGCAACGCCCCAGGGGGAAAGGACGAGCAGTACTTC
TRBV29-1	-	many	10	TRBJ1-4	CSVEEGALFF	TGCAGCGTTGAAGAGGGGGCACTGTTTTTT
TRBV2	TRBD2	-	15	TRBJ2-1	CASSEQLAGDYEQFF	TGTGCCAGCAGTGAACAACTAGCGGGAGATTATGAGCAGTTCTTC
TRBV2	-	-	15	TRBJ2-3	CASSEFEGRGDTQYF	TGTGCCAGCAGTGAATTCGAAGGCAGAGGGGATACGCAGTATTTT
TRBV11-2	TRBD2	many	16	TRBJ2-1	CASSPVGTRDQNEQFF	TGTGCCAGCAGCCCAGTGGGGACTAGGGACCAAAATGAGCAGTTCTTC
TRBV12-3/TRBV12-4	TRBD2	-	16	TRBJ2-1	CASSRRTSGRGNEQFF	TGTGCCAGCAGCCGCCGGACTAGCGGGAGGGGGAATGAGCAGTTCTTC
TRBV10-3	TRBD1	few	14	TRBJ2-1	CAISPGQGIDEQFF	TGTGCCATCAGCCCGGGACAGGGGATAGATGAGCAGTTCTTC
TRBV27	-	-	11	TRBJ2-7	CATGPSYEQYF	TGTGCCACCGGGCCCTCCTACGAGCAGTACTTC
TRBV9	-	many	12	TRBJ2-7	CASSVGGVEQYF	TGTGCCAGCAGCGTAGGAGGGGTCGAGCAGTACTTC
TRBV4-3	-	few	15	TRBJ2-5	CASSPAQGGQETQYF	TGCGCCAGCAGCCCTGCACAGGGAGGACAAGAGACCCAGTACTTC
TRBV6-5	-	many	18	TRBJ2-6	CASSSLAEGPSGANVLTF	TGTGCCAGCAGTTCTTTGGCGGAAGGTCCCTCTGGGGCCAACGTCCTGACTTTC
TRBV12-3/TRBV12-4	-	many	13	TRBJ2-1	CASSFTPYNEQFF	TGTGCCAGCAGTTTTACGCCCTACAATGAGCAGTTCTTC
TRBV3-1	-	-	16	TRBJ2-7	CASSPGRLGREDEQYF	TGTGCCAGCAGCCCCGGACGGTTGGGGCGCGAGGACGAGCAGTACTTC